One and the same sample provided the 27 T cell receptor beta chains below, sequenced in a study of shared clonotypes between healthy human individuals. Using immunoSEQ multiplex PCR, the repertoire was profiled, and TCRdb retains in-frame clones only, with some absent. Of about 1 million clones in the sample, roughly 70% were seen once. Sequencing was performed on memory CD4+ T cells sorted from blood. Subset denoted: CD45RA-negative fraction. The receptor source for this set is a young man in good health.

This clone was picked up one time. A read error may account for a junction end that differs from germline. This chain uses TRBV6-1 with TRBJ1-4; D is undetermined. This CDR3 comprises 14 residues. Germline V gene data show CDR1 as MNHNS and CDR2 as SASEGT. This chain's CDR3 is CASREVGFEEKLFF. The CDR3 DNA reads TGTGCCAGCAGAGAAGTTGGCTTTGAGGAAAAACTGTTTTTT.

The V gene is TRBV30, the J gene TRBJ2-7; D unresolved. CDR3 size: 14 residues. Germline V gives CDR1 GTSNPN, CDR2 SVGIG (reference sequence). Trimming removed 3 bases from V and 2 bases from J, with 14 bases in between. DNA for the CDR3: TGTGCCTGGAGATACTCTGGACGAACCTACGAGCAGTACTTC. This gives the protein CAWRYSGRTYEQYF.

Only a few counts were recorded for this clone. The chain recombines TRBV5-6 with TRBJ1-1; 7 bases map to TRBD1. Losses at the gene ends were 0 bases for V and 0 bases for J; bases not matched to a gene: 11. CDR3 length equals 18 residues. CDR1 is SGHDT and CDR2 is YYEEEE in the germline V gene. CDR3: CASSLGFSRGSMNTEAFF. DNA of the CDR3: TGTGCCAGCAGCTTGGGGTTTAGCAGGGGGTCTATGAACACTGAAGCTTTCTTT.

The V gene is TRBV6-1, the J gene TRBJ1-2; D might be TRBD1 (6 bases). The V gene lost 3 bases and the J gene lost 12 bases, with 14 bases spanning the gap. The CDR3 is 12 amino acids. The germline CDR1 and CDR2 sequences are MNHNS and SASEGT. CDR3 loop: CASSDRQDDNTF. DNA for the CDR3: TGTGCCAGCAGTGATCGACAGGACGATAACACCTTC.

The chain has TRBV7-3 and TRBJ2-3, with a possible D match to TRBD2 (6 bases). The CDR3 length is 14 residues. The germline CDR1 and CDR2 sequences are SGHTA and FQGTGA. Trimming cost V 5 bases and J 2 bases, with 11 bases left between them. The CDR3 DNA is TGTGCCAGCAGCCCGGGACTTCACACAGATACGCAGTATTTT. The encoded protein is CASSPGLHTDTQYF. Variable domain in full (rest from reference TRBV7-3 and TRBJ2-3): GAGVSQTPSNKVTEKGKYVELRCDPISGHTALYWYRQSLGQGPEFLIYFQGTGAADDSGLPNDRFFAVRPEGSVSTLKIQRTERGDSAVYLCASSPGLHTDTQYFGPGTRLTVL.

The chain couples TRBV28 to TRBJ1-3; the match to TRBD1 covers 7 bases. Germline CDR1 reads MDHEN; CDR2 reads SYDVKM. With V trimmed by 6 bases and J by 0 bases, 8 bases remained unmatched. This CDR3 is 16 amino acids long. Here the CDR3 reads CASRQRGPGSGNTIYF. The CDR3 region has the DNA TGTGCCAGCAGACAAAGGGGGCCAGGCTCTGGAAACACCATATATTTT.

The V gene is TRBV27, the J gene TRBJ1-2, with 9 bases identical to TRBD1. This CDR3 is 14 amino acids long. Germline loops: CDR1 MNHEY, CDR2 SMNVEV (reference sequence). Trimming removed 8 bases from V and 7 bases from J; junction bases left unmatched: 11. CDR3 sequence (DNA): TGTGCCAGCCGGGGGACAGGGAGAAGGGGTGGCTACACCTTC. It translates to CASRGTGRRGGYTF.

This chain uses TRBV10-3 with TRBJ1-1; maybe TRBD1 (5 bases). V lost 2 bases to trimming and J lost 1 base, with 8 bases between them. The germline V gene encodes CDR1 ENHRY and CDR2 SYGVKD. The CDR3 contains 14 residues. In nucleotides, the CDR3 is TGTGCCATCAGTGAGACCGACAGGAACACTGAAGCTTTCTTT. Amino acids: CAISETDRNTEAFF.

The chain combines TRBV30 with TRBJ2-7, with 9 bases that match TRBD1. The CDR3 has 14 residues. Germline loops: CDR1 GTSNPN, CDR2 SVGIG (reference sequence). J lost 1 base, V lost 5 bases, and 6 bases had no gene match. The CDR3 DNA is TGTGCCTGGGGCACAGGGGGCTGGTCCTACGAGCAGTACTTC. This gives the protein CAWGTGGWSYEQYF.

The chain links TRBV11-2 to TRBJ2-6; unclear D gene. V gave up 1 base and J gave up 0 bases, with 10 bases separating them. This CDR3 has 17 amino acids. Germline V CDR1 and CDR2: SGHAT, FQNNGV. This CDR3 is CASSLGVQSSGANVLTF. CDR3 nucleotide sequence: TGTGCCAGCAGCTTAGGCGTACAGAGCTCTGGGGCCAACGTCCTGACTTTC.

This chain connects TRBV11-2 to TRBJ1-2, with 8 bases aligning to TRBD1. Germline CDR1 is SGHAT and CDR2 is FQNNGV. The length of the CDR3 is 15 residues. Trimming cost V 5 bases and J 1 base; bases outside gene matches: 6. This CDR3 is CASSARDRFNYGYTF. CDR3 nucleotides: TGTGCCAGCAGCGCCCGGGACAGGTTTAACTATGGCTACACCTTC.

J is TRBJ2-3 and V is TRBV11-2; tentatively, D is TRBD1 or TRBD2 (6 bases each). This CDR3 contains 16 residues. Trimming took off 7 bases at V and 0 bases at J, with 17 bases between the two ends. Germline loops: CDR1 SGHAT, CDR2 FQNNGV. The CDR3 protein is CASIQGIRGSTDTQYF. Written as DNA, the CDR3 is TGTGCCAGCATCCAGGGGATCCGGGGGAGCACAGATACGCAGTATTTT. Full variable domain (outside the CDR3, taken from reference TRBV11-2 and TRBJ2-3): EAGVAQSPRYKIIEKRQSVAFWCNPISGHATLYWYQQILGQGPKLLIQFQNNGVVDDSQLPKDRFSAERLKGVDSTLKIQPAKLEDSAVYLCASIQGIRGSTDTQYFGPGTRLTVL.

The chain joins TRBV6-5 to TRBJ2-1, with TRBD2 matching 8 bases. This CDR3 comprises 15 residues. Germline trimming cut 6 bases from V and 4 bases from J; bases unmatched to any gene: 8. Germline V gene data show CDR1 as MNHEY and CDR2 as SVGAGI. In nucleotides, the CDR3 is TGTGCCAGCAGCTTGACTAGCGCGTTGTACAATGAGCAGTTCTTC. Translating gives CASSLTSALYNEQFF.

The J gene is TRBJ2-1, the V gene TRBV27; 7 bases are shared with TRBD1. J was trimmed by 7 bases and V by 3 bases; bases with no gene match: 15. This CDR3 is built from 17 residues. CDR1 and CDR2 (germline): MNHEY, SMNVEV (reference sequence). The CDR3 DNA is TGTGCCAGCAGTTTCCTCCATGAGGGGGCGGGCGGTAATGAGCAGTTCTTC. Translating gives CASSFLHEGAGGNEQFF.

Details on this clone: The same CDR3 arises from other DNA sequences in this sample as well. The rearrangement uses TRBV7-2 and TRBJ2-5; 14 bases map to TRBD2. This CDR3 has 15 amino acids. Germline loops: CDR1 SGHTA, CDR2 FQGNSA. With 5 bases clipped from V and 5 bases from J, the junction kept 4 bases outside the gene matches. Written as DNA, the CDR3 is TGTGCCAGCAGCCCCTGGACTAGCGGGGGGGAGACCCAGTACTTC. Residues: CASSPWTSGGETQYF.

The J gene is TRBJ2-5, the V gene TRBV28, with 7 bases aligning to TRBD2. The V gene's germline CDR1 is MDHEN and CDR2 SYDVKM. The CDR3 runs 18 residues. The ends lost 2 bases at V and 5 bases at J; junction bases unmatched: 17. CDR3 region: CASSLRLRENPLVETQYF. The DNA for the CDR3 is TGTGCCAGCAGTTTACGTCTGCGGGAGAACCCGTTGGTTGAGACCCAGTACTTC.

The chain is built from TRBV9 and TRBJ2-4; TRBD2 agrees at 14 bases. Germline loops: CDR1 SGDLS, CDR2 YYNGEE. The CDR3 loop spans 19 amino acids. Trimming removed 3 bases from V and 2 bases from J; junction bases left unmatched: 10. The DNA for the CDR3 is TGTGCCAGCAGCGAGCAGGGACTAGCGGGAGATCCCACCAAAAACATTCAGTACTTC. It yields the protein CASSEQGLAGDPTKNIQYF.

V gene TRBV6-4 combines with J gene TRBJ1-5; tentative D call: TRBD1 (6 bases). V lost 0 bases, J lost 4 bases, and 10 bases lay in between. CDR1 is MRHNA and CDR2 is SNTAGT in the germline V gene. CDR3 length equals 15 residues. DNA of the CDR3: TGTGCCAGCAGTGACTCGAGAGGGGGGAATCAGCCCCAGCATTTT. Residues: CASSDSRGGNQPQHF.

As DNA, the CDR3 is TGTGCCGGAAAGCCGACGGGACAGGGGGCCTATGGCTACACCTTC. Amino acids: CAGKPTGQGAYGYTF. The rearrangement uses TRBV19 and TRBJ1-2; TRBD1 agrees at 12 bases. CDR1 is LNHDA, CDR2 SQIVND, per germline (reference sequence). The CDR3 has 15 residues. Germline trimming cut 11 bases from V and 4 bases from J; bases unmatched to any gene: 11.

This clone was seen more than once but under ten times. This rearrangement joins TRBV19 to TRBJ1-5, with D tentatively TRBD1 (5 bases). Trimming stripped 7 bases from V and 9 bases from J, with 22 bases between. The CDR3 extends over 15 amino acids. Germline V CDR1 and CDR2: LNHDA, SQIVND (reference sequence). The CDR3 region has the DNA TGTGCCAGTACCCTGAGGCAGGACGGGGCTCGGCCCCAGCATTTT. Its translation is CASTLRQDGARPQHF.

CDR3 sequence reads: CASSDGGQEAFF. DNA for the CDR3: TGTGCCAGCAGTGACGGAGGACAGGAAGCTTTCTTT. The chain uses TRBV2 and TRBJ1-1; perhaps TRBD1 as D (6 bases). Germline loops: CDR1 SNHLY, CDR2 FYNNEI. The CDR3 runs 12 residues. Trimming took 3 bases from V and 8 from J, leaving 10 bases between them. Full variable domain (remainder filled in from reference TRBV2 and TRBJ1-1): EPEVTQTPSHQVTQMGQEVILRCVPISNHLYFYWYRQILGQKVEFLVSFYNNEISEKSEIFDDQFSVERPDGSNFTLKIRSTKLEDSAMYFCASSDGGQEAFFGQGTRLTVV.

The chain combines TRBV6-5 with TRBJ1-2; D is unclear. From germline, CDR1 is MNHEY and CDR2 SVGAGI. V lost 6 bases and J lost 2, with 13 bases in between. This CDR3 has 14 amino acids. CDR3 in amino acids: CASRPNQENYGYTF. The CDR3 nucleotides are TGTGCCAGCAGACCTAATCAGGAGAACTATGGCTACACCTTC.

The chain is built from TRBV23-1 and TRBJ1-6; tentative D call: TRBD1 (6 bases). TRBV23-1 is an ORF; its function is uncertain. The CDR3 is made up of 15 amino acids. Trimming pared 8 bases from V and 6 bases from J, leaving 17 bases between. CDR3 sequence (DNA): TGCGCCAGCGACATCTCAGGGGCTGGTAATTCACCCCTCCACTTT. The encoded protein is CASDISGAGNSPLHF.

The genes are TRBV10-3 and TRBJ2-3; no clear D. The V end was cut by 0 bases, the J end by 8 bases, with 18 bases between. This CDR3 region has 16 residues. In germline, CDR1 is ENHRY, CDR2 SYGVKD. The CDR3 region has the DNA TGTGCCATCAGTGAGTCCCCAGTGACGGGCGTGGGTACGCAGTATTTT. Translated: CAISESPVTGVGTQYF.

The V and J genes are TRBV6-1 and TRBJ1-3, with D maybe TRBD1 (5 bases). Trimming cost V 6 bases and J 4 bases, with 10 bases left between them. CDR3 length: 13 residues. Per the germline V gene, CDR1 is MNHNS and CDR2 is SASEGT. The CDR3 protein is CASSGHSGNTIYF. The CDR3 DNA sequence: TGTGCCAGCAGCGGACATTCGGGAAACACCATATATTTT.

This rearrangement joins TRBV6-1 to TRBJ1-4; D unresolved. V lost 3 bases and J lost 8, with 13 bases in between. The V gene's germline CDR1 is MNHNS and CDR2 SASEGT. The CDR3 contains 14 residues. The CDR3 sequence is CASSEPPLVEKLFF. Here the CDR3 DNA reads TGTGCCAGCAGTGAGCCGCCGCTTGTGGAAAAACTGTTTTTT.

V usage is TRBV9 and J usage is TRBJ2-7, with D unresolved. In germline, CDR1 is SGDLS, CDR2 YYNGEE. There are 12 residues in the CDR3. The V gene lost 7 bases and the J gene lost 3 bases, with 11 bases spanning the gap. CDR3 amino acids: CASEGSHYEQYF. The CDR3 DNA reads as TGTGCCAGCGAAGGCAGCCACTACGAGCAGTACTTC.